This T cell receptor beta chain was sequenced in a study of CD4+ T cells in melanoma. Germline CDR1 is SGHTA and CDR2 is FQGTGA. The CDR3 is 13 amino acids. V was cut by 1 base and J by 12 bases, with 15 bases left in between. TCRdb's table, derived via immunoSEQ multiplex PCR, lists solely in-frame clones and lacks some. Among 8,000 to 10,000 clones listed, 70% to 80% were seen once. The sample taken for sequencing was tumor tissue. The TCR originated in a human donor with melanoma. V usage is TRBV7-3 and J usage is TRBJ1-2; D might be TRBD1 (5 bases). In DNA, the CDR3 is TGTGCCAGCAGCTTAAGCGGGGTTCGGGGCCACACCTTC. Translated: CASSLSGVRGHTF.